A single sample gave rise to the 27 T cell receptor beta chains below, sequenced in a study of blood T cells in healthy people across ages. A second PCR of 7 to 11 cycles used a sample-barcoded 5' primer and a J-beta primer mix. In TCRdb, the 5' RACE reads were re-called with MiXCR into one record per CDR3 protein. The repertoire consists of hundreds of thousands of distinct CDR3 sequences, with roughly 53% occurring once and the leading ten covering 30% to 40%. The sequencing input was blood. These receptors were collected from a man in his 60s in good health.

V gene TRBV4-2 combines with J gene TRBJ1-6; no clear D gene. The germline gives CDR1 LGHNA, CDR2 YNFKEQ. This CDR3 spans 15 amino acids. V shed 0 bases and J shed 5 bases, with 8 bases lying between them. The CDR3 nucleotides are TGTGCCAGCAGCCAAGAAAGAACCGATAATTCACCCCTCCACTTT. Translation: CASSQERTDNSPLHF.

The sample holds one count of this clonotype. The chain employs TRBV5-1 and TRBJ2-6, with 7 bases fitting TRBD1. Germline V gene data show CDR1 as SGHRS and CDR2 as YFSETQ. This CDR3 region has 17 residues. Trimming removed 0 bases from V and 3 bases from J; junction bases left unmatched: 6. CDR3 bases: TGCGCCAGCAGCTTGGCCGGGACAGCTCGTGGGGCCAACGTCCTGACTTTC. It yields the protein CASSLAGTARGANVLTF.

J is TRBJ1-1 and V is TRBV20-1, with D tentatively TRBD1 (6 bases). The V gene's germline CDR1 is DFQATT and CDR2 SNEGSKA (reference sequence). Trimming took 1 base from V and 10 from J, leaving 10 bases between them. The CDR3 totals 11 residues. This chain's CDR3 is CSARVGGGAFF. CDR3 nucleotides: TGCAGTGCTAGAGTAGGGGGTGGAGCTTTCTTT.

The rearrangement uses TRBV12-3 or TRBV12-4 and TRBJ2-5; 8 nucleotides match TRBD2. Judging by the DNA end, TRBJ2-7 fits better; the J call may be wrong. This CDR3 spans 14 amino acids. The CDR3 sequence is CASSLGNRGGEQYF. For the CDR3, the DNA is TGTGCCAGCAGTCTAGGGAATCGGGGGGGCGAGCAGTACTTC.

This rearrangement joins TRBV5-1 to TRBJ1-1; D is unclear. Germline V lookup: CDR1 SGHRS, CDR2 YFSETQ. The CDR3 runs 13 residues. V shed 2 bases and J shed 11 bases, with 16 bases lying between them. The CDR3 nucleotides are TGCGCCAGCAGCTTCGGGGAGACTCGGTTTGCTTTCTTT. This translates into CASSFGETRFAFF.

The V gene is TRBV20-1, the J gene TRBJ2-7; 8 bases match TRBD1. Germline-derived CDR1 and CDR2 are DFQATT and SNEGSKA (reference sequence). The CDR3 spans 13 residues. With 0 bases clipped from V and 6 bases from J, the junction kept 4 bases outside the gene matches. The DNA for the CDR3 is TGCAGTGCTAGAGATTCAGGGGGCGGCGAGCAGTACTTC. Protein product: CSARDSGGGEQYF.

V gene TRBV20-1 combines with J gene TRBJ2-1; the match to TRBD2 covers 7 bases. Per germline, CDR1 DFQATT and CDR2 SNEGSKA (reference sequence). V dropped 0 bases and J dropped 12; count of bases not matched to a gene: 14. This CDR3 is 15 amino acids long. The CDR3 DNA sequence: TGCAGTGCTAGAGATTCGAGACTAGCAACACGGGGGCAGTTCTTC. Its translation is CSARDSRLATRGQFF.

The rearrangement joins TRBV28 to TRBJ2-3; D perhaps matches TRBD1 (6 bases). V shed 3 bases and J shed 4 bases, with 14 bases lying between them. The germline CDR1 and CDR2 sequences are MDHEN and SYDVKM. The CDR3 totals 15 residues. The CDR3 DNA reads TGTGCCAGCAGTTTTGGGGGCTCTACGCCAGATACGCAGTATTTT. It yields the protein CASSFGGSTPDTQYF.

The V and J genes are TRBV6-5 and TRBJ1-1, with a tentative D call TRBD1 (5 bases). The germline V gene encodes CDR1 MNHEY and CDR2 SVGAGI. CDR3 length: 15 amino acids. The germline V and J ends were trimmed by 2 bases and 1 base, with 11 bases remaining between them. CDR3 protein: CASSYGSRANTEAFF. In DNA, the CDR3 is TGTGCCAGCAGTTACGGGAGCAGGGCGAACACTGAAGCTTTCTTT.

The rearrangement links TRBV7-2 to TRBJ1-2; 7 bases map to TRBD1. After removal of 5 bases from V and 2 bases from J, the junction contained 8 bases not matched to a gene. The length of the CDR3 is 15 residues. Per the germline V gene, CDR1 is SGHTA and CDR2 is FQGNSA. For the CDR3, the DNA is TGTGCCAGCAGCGACCGACAGGGAGGGAACTATGGCTACACCTTC. Amino acid sequence: CASSDRQGGNYGYTF.

This clonotype was counted ten times or more. The chain combines TRBV7-9 with TRBJ2-7; D possibly corresponds to TRBD1 (6 bases). The germline CDR1 and CDR2 sequences are SEHNR and FQNEAQ (reference sequence). The CDR3 runs 14 residues. Trimming shortened V by 3 bases and J by 0 bases, and 9 bases separated the two germline ends. The CDR3 nucleotides read TGTGCCAGCAGCTTCCAGGGGAACTCCTACGAGCAGTACTTC. This sequence encodes CASSFQGNSYEQYF.

The chain uses TRBV12-5 and TRBJ2-5; D might be TRBD2 (5 bases). V gave up 1 base and J gave up 4 bases, with 13 bases separating them. The CDR3 has 15 amino acids. Germline CDR1 is LGHNT and CDR2 is FRNRAP. CDR3: CASGLGLQEGETQYF. The DNA of the CDR3 is TGTGCTAGTGGTTTGGGACTTCAAGAGGGAGAGACCCAGTACTTC.

The chain combines TRBV20-1 with TRBJ2-3; TRBD2 aligns across 7 bases. CDR1 is DFQATT and CDR2 is SNEGSKA in the germline V gene (reference sequence). CDR3 length equals 15 residues. Trimming took 1 base from V and 2 from J; bases not matched to a gene: 6. The CDR3 region has the DNA TGCAGTGCTAGAGGGGGGGGGACCATCACAGATACGCAGTATTTT. It is translated as CSARGGGTITDTQYF.

The table lists this clonotype with a few counts. This sequence joins TRBV20-1 and TRBJ1-2; the match to TRBD1 covers 8 bases. This CDR3 is built from 15 residues. From germline, CDR1 is DFQATT and CDR2 SNEGSKA (reference sequence). V trimming: 0 bases; J trimming: 4 bases; junction bases outside the gene matches: 7. The chain's CDR3 is CSAREFTGGPYGYTF. CDR3 DNA sequence: TGCAGTGCTAGAGAGTTCACAGGGGGTCCCTATGGCTACACCTTC.

The chain joins TRBV28 to TRBJ1-2; 10 bases match TRBD1. The CDR3 contains 15 residues. V dropped 5 bases and J dropped 4; count of bases not matched to a gene: 7. Germline V gene data show CDR1 as MDHEN and CDR2 as SYDVKM. CDR3 sequence: CASSPPGQGTYGYTF. CDR3 sequence (DNA): TGTGCCAGCAGTCCACCGGGACAGGGGACCTATGGCTACACCTTC.

The chain combines TRBV20-1 with TRBJ1-2, with unresolved D. Germline CDR1 DFQATT, CDR2 SNEGSKA (reference sequence). V dropped 4 bases and J dropped 6 bases, with 18 bases sitting between them. The CDR3 is made up of 14 amino acids. DNA of the CDR3: TGCAGTGCTACCAGAGATCCGTCAGTGGATGGCTACACCTTC. Protein sequence: CSATRDPSVDGYTF.

At least ten counts were recorded for this clonotype. The chain joins TRBV5-1 to TRBJ2-3; TRBD1 matches 8 bases. CDR3 length: 14 residues. Per the germline V gene, CDR1 is SGHRS and CDR2 is YFSETQ. The V and J ends lost 4 bases and 4 bases, in that order; junction bases with no gene match: 5. This CDR3 reads CASSPGQGADTQYF. The DNA for the CDR3 is TGCGCCAGCAGCCCCGGACAGGGAGCAGATACGCAGTATTTT.

The chain has TRBV11-2 and TRBJ2-1, with 11 bases matching TRBD1. The CDR3 length is 16 residues. The J segment lost 7 bases and the V segment lost 3 bases, leaving 8 bases of the junction unmatched. Per the germline V gene, CDR1 is SGHAT and CDR2 is FQNNGV. CDR3 nucleotide sequence: TGTGCCAGCAGCTTCCCCGGGACAGGGGGACGGAATGAGCAGTTCTTC. Amino acids: CASSFPGTGGRNEQFF. The complete variable domain, with remaining parts taken from reference TRBV11-2 and TRBJ2-1, reads EAGVAQSPRYKIIEKRQSVAFWCNPISGHATLYWYQQILGQGPKLLIQFQNNGVVDDSQLPKDRFSAERLKGVDSTLKIQPAKLEDSAVYLCASSFPGTGGRNEQFFGPGTRLTVL.

The gene calls are TRBV28 and TRBJ2-7; no reliable D call. The germline CDR1 and CDR2 sequences are MDHEN and SYDVKM. Deletions cut 6 bases from V and 3 bases from J, with 9 bases between. The CDR3 covers 12 residues. CDR3 DNA sequence: TGTGCCAGCAGACGACAAGTCTACGAGCAGTACTTC. It yields the protein CASRRQVYEQYF.

This clonotype occurred a few times. The V call is TRBV3-1, the J call TRBJ2-7; D might be TRBD2 (6 bases). In germline, CDR1 is LGHDT, CDR2 YNNKEL (reference sequence). V was pared by 4 bases and J by 6 bases, with 13 bases between. The CDR3 runs 13 residues. The CDR3, as DNA: TGTGCCAGCAGCCGGGACTCAGGTGCCGAGCAGTACTTC. This sequence encodes CASSRDSGAEQYF.

This clonotype has a handful of counts. The V call is TRBV9, the J call TRBJ2-1; TRBD2 matches 9 bases. In germline, CDR1 is SGDLS, CDR2 YYNGEE. The CDR3 totals 17 residues. V gave up 0 bases and J gave up 9 bases; unmatched junction bases: 13. CDR3 residues: CASSVDSGGPLFPEQFF. CDR3 nucleotides: TGTGCCAGCAGCGTAGATAGCGGGGGACCCCTCTTTCCTGAGCAGTTCTTC.

This clonotype was seen once. V gene TRBV4-2 combines with J gene TRBJ1-4; TRBD1 is a possible D gene (5 bases). Germline V gives CDR1 LGHNA, CDR2 YNFKEQ. The CDR3 sequence is 16 residues long. V gave up 1 base and J gave up 4 bases, with 13 bases separating them. For the CDR3, the DNA is TGTGCCAGCAGCCAAGTAGCGACAGATGGTAATGAAAAACTGTTTTTT. It translates to CASSQVATDGNEKLFF.

The V call is TRBV12-3 or TRBV12-4, the J call TRBJ2-4; either TRBD1 or TRBD2 may fit D (5 bases each). The J call is doubtful: the DNA matches TRBJ2-5 better. CDR3 length: 13 amino acids. The CDR3 loop reads CASSMGRQETQYF. CDR3 sequence (DNA): TGTGCCAGCAGCATGGGACGACAAGAGACCCAGTACTTC.

In its sample, this clonotype was seen a few times. CDR3 loop: CASSPDPGLAFEQFF. CDR3 DNA: TGTGCCAGCAGTCCCGACCCGGGACTGGCTTTTGAGCAGTTCTTC. The chain recombines TRBV28 with TRBJ2-1; possible D gene TRBD2, 6 bases. The CDR3 has 15 residues. CDR1 and CDR2 from the germline V gene are MDHEN and SYDVKM. V shed 5 bases and J shed 9 bases, with 20 bases lying between them.

V usage is TRBV5-1 and J usage is TRBJ2-5, with a weak D call TRBD1 (5 bases). The CDR3 spans 15 residues. V lost 1 base, J lost 4 bases, and 14 bases lay in between. Germline loops: CDR1 SGHRS, CDR2 YFSETQ. The CDR3 DNA reads TGCGCCAGCAGCTTGCAGGGATGGCCTCTAGAGACCCAGTACTTC. As protein: CASSLQGWPLETQYF.

The chain recombines TRBV3-1 with TRBJ2-5; tentative D call: TRBD2 (5 bases). CDR3 size: 14 residues. The V and J ends lost 5 bases and 0 bases respectively, with 10 bases between them. Germline loops: CDR1 LGHDT, CDR2 YNNKEL (reference sequence). The CDR3 DNA is TGTGCCAGCAGCAGCCCGGGGTACCAAGAGACCCAGTACTTC. It is translated as CASSSPGYQETQYF.

The chain couples TRBV4-2 to TRBJ2-7; D may be TRBD1 (6 bases). The CDR3 totals 15 residues. V lost 1 base and J lost 0, with 10 bases in between. CDR1 is LGHNA and CDR2 is YNFKEQ in the germline V gene. Written as DNA, the CDR3 is TGTGCCAGCAGCCAAGTGAGGGGGAGCTCCTACGAGCAGTACTTC. Translation: CASSQVRGSSYEQYF.